Below are 14 T cell receptor beta chains sequenced from a single sample in a study of PD-1 blockade in mismatch repair-deficient tumors. Some clones are missing from TCRdb's copy, which holds only in-frame ones; the method was immunoSEQ multiplex PCR. Of 130,000 or so clones in the sample, 85% to 90% are singletons; the top ten hold roughly 14%. The sample here was peripheral blood, taken 44 weeks after starting pembrolizumab. The receptors were sampled from an adult with mismatch repair-deficient cancer.

This clone was detected only a few times. The chain has TRBV6-6 and TRBJ2-2; no definite D call. Germline values: CDR1 MNHNY, CDR2 SVGAGI (reference sequence). The CDR3 runs 16 residues. Trimming cost V 0 bases and J 3 bases, with 11 bases left between them. The CDR3 here is CASSYSRIPYTGELFF. As DNA, the CDR3 is TGTGCCAGCAGTTACTCGAGGATCCCCTACACCGGGGAGCTGTTTTTT.

This chain uses TRBV10-1 with TRBJ2-3, with D possibly being TRBD1 or TRBD2 (5 bases each). CDR1 and CDR2 (germline): WNHNN, SYGVQD (reference sequence). This CDR3 comprises 16 residues. Between the trimmed V and J ends, which lost 2 bases and 8 bases, there was a span of 20 bases. The chain's CDR3 is CASSEGTRVPVGTQYF. In DNA, the CDR3 is TGCGCCAGCAGTGAGGGGACGAGGGTGCCAGTAGGTACGCAGTATTTT.

The chain has TRBV6-6 and TRBJ1-4; D is possibly TRBD1 (5 bases). This CDR3 contains 13 residues. Germline V gene lookup returns CDR1 MNHNY and CDR2 SVGAGI (reference sequence). The V end was cut by 6 bases, the J end by 5 bases, with 10 bases between. CDR3 residues: CASRNRDNEKLFF. The DNA of the CDR3 is TGTGCCAGCAGAAACCGGGACAATGAAAAACTGTTTTTT.

The CDR3 region has the DNA TGTGCCAGCACACCCCTGGGGCGGGAGCCCGGGGAGCTGTTTTTT. It encodes CASTPLGREPGELFF. The chain is built from TRBV27 and TRBJ2-2, with 7 positions matching TRBD2. The germline CDR1 and CDR2 sequences are MNHEY and SMNVEV (reference sequence). The ends lost 7 bases at V and 6 bases at J; junction bases unmatched: 11. The CDR3 runs to 15 residues.

The gene calls are TRBV7-9 and TRBJ2-7; tentatively, D is TRBD1 or TRBD2 (6 bases each). V lost 5 bases and J 2 bases, leaving 16 bases between the germline ends. There are 15 residues in the CDR3. Germline CDR1 and CDR2: SEHNR and FQNEAQ (reference sequence). The DNA of the CDR3 is TGTGCCAGCAGCCCCGCGGGACATTCTACCTACGAGCAGTACTTC. Translation: CASSPAGHSTYEQYF.

V usage is TRBV28 and J usage is TRBJ1-4; tentatively, D is TRBD1 (5 bases). There are 14 residues in the CDR3. Looked up from germline, CDR1 is MDHEN and CDR2 is SYDVKM. V gave up 6 bases and J gave up 6 bases, with 14 bases separating them. The CDR3 DNA follows: TGTGCCAGCAGACCCCCCGGGGGGTATGAAAAACTGTTTTTT. Encoded protein: CASRPPGGYEKLFF.

The rearrangement uses TRBV7-2 and TRBJ2-2; no clear D gene. Trimming left V 0 bases short and J 2 bases short, with 7 bases between. CDR1 and CDR2 (germline): SGHTA, FQGNSA. The CDR3 loop spans 15 amino acids. CDR3 region: CASSLAPLNTGELFF. For the CDR3, the DNA is TGTGCCAGCAGCTTAGCGCCACTCAACACCGGGGAGCTGTTTTTT.

V gene TRBV7-9 combines with J gene TRBJ2-3; 10 bases line up with TRBD1. V lost 5 bases and J lost 8; bases outside the gene matches: 7. CDR3 length: 14 residues. Germline loops: CDR1 SEHNR, CDR2 FQNEAQ (reference sequence). The DNA of the CDR3 is TGTGCCAGCAGCGATGACAGGGGGCCCCCTACGCAGTATTTT. This encodes CASSDDRGPPTQYF.

This sequence joins TRBV4-1 and TRBJ2-2, with a tentative D call TRBD1 (6 bases). The CDR3 contains 15 residues. Trimming removed 2 bases at V and 1 base at J, with 8 bases between. In germline, CDR1 is MGHRA, CDR2 YSYEKL. CDR3 bases: TGCGCCAGCAGCCAAAGGACAGAGAACACCGGGGAGCTGTTTTTT. It is translated as CASSQRTENTGELFF.

The gene calls are TRBV19 and TRBJ1-5; D not certain. CDR1 and CDR2 from the germline V gene are LNHDA and SQIVND (reference sequence). V lost 4 bases and J 3 bases, leaving 13 bases between the germline ends. The CDR3 loop spans 15 amino acids. CDR3 loop: CASSNSGVNNQPQHF. CDR3 nucleotide sequence: TGTGCCAGTAGTAACAGTGGGGTCAACAATCAGCCCCAGCATTTT.

The genes are TRBV5-1 and TRBJ2-1; a weak D match, TRBD2 (6 bases). The V gene lost 4 bases and the J gene lost 5 bases, with 13 bases spanning the gap. The germline V gene encodes CDR1 SGHRS and CDR2 YFSETQ. The CDR3 covers 14 residues. The DNA for the CDR3 is TGCGCCAGCAGCCCGGGACTCCGTCACAATGAGCAGTTCTTC. Translating gives CASSPGLRHNEQFF.

The chain links TRBV6-6 to TRBJ1-2; D call uncertain. The CDR3 is 14 residues long. Trimming took off 8 bases at V and 1 base at J, with 14 bases between the two ends. Germline CDR1 and CDR2: MNHNY and SVGAGI (reference sequence). CDR3 sequence: CASWESLLNYGYTF. As DNA, the CDR3 is TGTGCCAGCTGGGAGAGCCTCCTTAACTATGGCTACACCTTC.

V gene TRBV6-4 combines with J gene TRBJ2-2, with 9 bases that match TRBD2. J gave up 1 base and V 0 bases, and 0 bases lay outside the gene matches. Germline CDR1 and CDR2: MRHNA and SNTAGT. CDR3 length: 16 residues. The CDR3 nucleotides read TGTGCCAGCAGTGACTCGACTAGCGGGAACACCGGGGAGCTGTTTTTT. This translates into CASSDSTSGNTGELFF.

The chain combines TRBV28 with TRBJ2-3; the D gene is possibly TRBD1 (6 bases). This CDR3 is built from 13 residues. V dropped 6 bases and J dropped 10 bases, with 17 bases sitting between them. Germline V gene sequence: CDR1 MDHEN, CDR2 SYDVKM. CDR3 coding DNA: TGTGCCAGCAGACGACAGGCCTCCATCCCGCAGTATTTT. This encodes CASRRQASIPQYF. Using reference TRBV28 and TRBJ2-3 for the parts outside the CDR3, the full variable domain is DVKVTQSSRYLVKRTGEKVFLECVQDMDHENMFWYRQDPGLGLRLIYFSYDVKMKEKGDIPEGYSVSREKKERFSLILESASTNQTSMYLCASRRQASIPQYFGPGTRLTVL.